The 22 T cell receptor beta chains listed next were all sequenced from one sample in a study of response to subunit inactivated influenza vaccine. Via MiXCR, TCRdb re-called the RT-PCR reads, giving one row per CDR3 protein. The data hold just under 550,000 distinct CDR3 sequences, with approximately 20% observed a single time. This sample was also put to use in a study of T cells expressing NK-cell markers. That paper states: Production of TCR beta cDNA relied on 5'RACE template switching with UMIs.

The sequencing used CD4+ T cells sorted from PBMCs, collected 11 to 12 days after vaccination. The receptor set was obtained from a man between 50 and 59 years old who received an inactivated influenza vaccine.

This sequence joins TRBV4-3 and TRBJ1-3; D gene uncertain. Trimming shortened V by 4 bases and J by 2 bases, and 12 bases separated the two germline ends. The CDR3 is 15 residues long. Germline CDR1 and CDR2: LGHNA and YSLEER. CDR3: CASSRDLAAGNTIYF. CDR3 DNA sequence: TGCGCCAGCAGCCGAGACCTGGCAGCTGGAAACACCATATATTTT.

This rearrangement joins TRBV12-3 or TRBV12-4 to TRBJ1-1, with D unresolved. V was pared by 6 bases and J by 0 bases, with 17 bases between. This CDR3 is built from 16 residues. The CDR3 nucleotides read TGTGCCAGCAGCCCGGCCCCACTCCTCATGAACACTGAAGCTTTCTTT. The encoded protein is CASSPAPLLMNTEAFF.

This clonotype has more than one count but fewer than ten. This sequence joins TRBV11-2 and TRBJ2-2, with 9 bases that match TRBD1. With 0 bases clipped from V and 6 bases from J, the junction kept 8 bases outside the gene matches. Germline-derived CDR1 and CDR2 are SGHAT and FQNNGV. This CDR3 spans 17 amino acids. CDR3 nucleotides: TGTGCCAGCAGCTTAGATTGGCGGGACAGGGTGGCCGGGGAGCTGTTTTTT. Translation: CASSLDWRDRVAGELFF.

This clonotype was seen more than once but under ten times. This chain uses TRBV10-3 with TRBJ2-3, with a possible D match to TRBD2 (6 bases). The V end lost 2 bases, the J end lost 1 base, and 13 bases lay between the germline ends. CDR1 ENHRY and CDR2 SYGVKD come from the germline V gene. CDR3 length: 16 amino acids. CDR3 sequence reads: CAISEGSGRGTDTQYF. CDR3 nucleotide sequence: TGTGCCATCAGTGAGGGTTCCGGGAGAGGCACAGATACGCAGTATTTT.

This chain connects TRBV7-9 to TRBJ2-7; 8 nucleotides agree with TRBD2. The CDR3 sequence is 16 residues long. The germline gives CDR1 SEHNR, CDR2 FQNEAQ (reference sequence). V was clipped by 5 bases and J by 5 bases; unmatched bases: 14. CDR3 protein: CASSISLGGGNDEQYF. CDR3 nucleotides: TGTGCCAGCAGCATCTCCCTAGGCGGGGGGAACGACGAGCAGTACTTC.

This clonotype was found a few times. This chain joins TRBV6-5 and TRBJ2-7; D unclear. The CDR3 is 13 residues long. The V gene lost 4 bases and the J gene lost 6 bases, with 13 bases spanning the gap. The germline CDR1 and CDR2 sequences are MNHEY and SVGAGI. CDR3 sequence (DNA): TGTGCCAGCAGTTTAACGGACCGTTCCGAGCAGTACTTC. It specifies CASSLTDRSEQYF.

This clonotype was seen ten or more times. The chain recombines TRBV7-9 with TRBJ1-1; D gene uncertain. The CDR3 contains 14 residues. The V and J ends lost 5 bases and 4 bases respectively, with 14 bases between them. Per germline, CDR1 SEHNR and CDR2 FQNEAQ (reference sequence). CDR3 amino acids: CASSRAGGTTEAFF. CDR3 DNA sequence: TGTGCCAGCAGCCGTGCTGGTGGAACCACTGAAGCTTTCTTT.

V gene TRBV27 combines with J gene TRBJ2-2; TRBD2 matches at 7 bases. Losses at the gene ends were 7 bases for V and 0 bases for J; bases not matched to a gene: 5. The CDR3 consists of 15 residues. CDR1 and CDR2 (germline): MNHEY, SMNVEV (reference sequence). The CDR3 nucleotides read TGTGCCAGCAAACGGACTAGAACGAACACCGGGGAGCTGTTTTTT. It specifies CASKRTRTNTGELFF.

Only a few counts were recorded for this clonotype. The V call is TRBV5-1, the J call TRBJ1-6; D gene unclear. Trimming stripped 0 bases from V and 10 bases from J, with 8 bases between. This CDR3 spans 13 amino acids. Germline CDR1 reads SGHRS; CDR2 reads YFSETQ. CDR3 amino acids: CASSLVGSSPLHF. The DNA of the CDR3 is TGCGCCAGCAGCTTGGTGGGATCGTCACCCCTCCACTTT.

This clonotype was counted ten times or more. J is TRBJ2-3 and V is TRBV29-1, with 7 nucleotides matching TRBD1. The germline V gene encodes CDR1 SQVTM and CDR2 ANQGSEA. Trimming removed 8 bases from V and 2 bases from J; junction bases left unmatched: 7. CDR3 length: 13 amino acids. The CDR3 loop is CSTRDSNTDTQYF. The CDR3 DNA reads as TGCAGCACCCGGGACAGCAACACAGATACGCAGTATTTT.

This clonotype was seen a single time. The CDR3 nucleotides read TGCAGTGCTATATGGACAGGGGAGGGCACAGATACGCAGTATTTT. It is translated as CSAIWTGEGTDTQYF. The chain combines TRBV20-1 with TRBJ2-3, with 9 bases lining up with TRBD1. The CDR3 runs to 15 residues. After removal of 4 bases from V and 1 base from J, the junction contained 6 bases not matched to a gene. Germline-derived CDR1 and CDR2 are DFQATT and SNEGSKA (reference sequence).

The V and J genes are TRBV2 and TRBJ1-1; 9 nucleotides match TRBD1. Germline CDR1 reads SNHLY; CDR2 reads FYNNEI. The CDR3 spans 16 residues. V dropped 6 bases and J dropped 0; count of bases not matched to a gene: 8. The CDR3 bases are TGTGCCAGCAGGATTTACCGGGACAGGGTGAACACTGAAGCTTTCTTT. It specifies CASRIYRDRVNTEAFF. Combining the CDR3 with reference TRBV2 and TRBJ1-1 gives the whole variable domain EPEVTQTPSHQVTQMGQEVILRCVPISNHLYFYWYRQILGQKVEFLVSFYNNEISEKSEIFDDQFSVERPDGSNFTLKIRSTKLEDSAMYFCASRIYRDRVNTEAFFGQGTRLTVV.

DNA of the CDR3: TGTGCCAGCAGCCTATCCCGGCAATCTAAGGAGCAGTACTTC. Translation: CASSLSRQSKEQYF. The chain carries TRBV28 and TRBJ2-7, with unresolved D. V lost 6 bases, J lost 7 bases, and 19 bases lay in between. The CDR3 sequence is 14 residues long. CDR1 MDHEN and CDR2 SYDVKM come from the germline V gene.

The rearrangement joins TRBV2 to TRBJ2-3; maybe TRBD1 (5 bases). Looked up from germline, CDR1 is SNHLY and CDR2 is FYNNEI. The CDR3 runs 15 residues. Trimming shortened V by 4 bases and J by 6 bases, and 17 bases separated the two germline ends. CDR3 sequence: CASSALGDRTDTQYF. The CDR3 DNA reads TGTGCCAGCAGTGCCTTAGGGGATCGAACCGATACGCAGTATTTT.

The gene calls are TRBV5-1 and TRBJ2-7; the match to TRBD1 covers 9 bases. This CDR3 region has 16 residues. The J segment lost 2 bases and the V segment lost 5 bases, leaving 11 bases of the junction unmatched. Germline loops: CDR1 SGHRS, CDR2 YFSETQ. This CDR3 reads CASSTGTGRFTYEQYF. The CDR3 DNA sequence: TGCGCCAGCAGTACGGGGACAGGGAGGTTTACCTACGAGCAGTACTTC. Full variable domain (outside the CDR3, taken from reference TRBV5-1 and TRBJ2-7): KAGVTQTPRYLIKTRGQQVTLSCSPISGHRSVSWYQQTPGQGLQFLFEYFSETQRNKGNFPGRFSGRQFSNSRSEMNVSTLELGDSALYLCASSTGTGRFTYEQYFGPGTRLTVT.

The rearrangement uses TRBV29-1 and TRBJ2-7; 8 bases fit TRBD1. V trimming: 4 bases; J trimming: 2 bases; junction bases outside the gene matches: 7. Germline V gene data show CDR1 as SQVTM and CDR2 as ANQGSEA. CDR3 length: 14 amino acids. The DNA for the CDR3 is TGCAGCGTTGGCCCCGGGACAGGAGCCTACGAGCAGTACTTC. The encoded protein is CSVGPGTGAYEQYF.

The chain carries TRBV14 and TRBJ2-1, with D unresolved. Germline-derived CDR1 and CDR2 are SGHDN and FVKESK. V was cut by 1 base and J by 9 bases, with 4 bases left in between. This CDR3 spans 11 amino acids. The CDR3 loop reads CASSQVLEQFF. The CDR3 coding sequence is TGTGCCAGCAGCCAAGTCCTTGAGCAGTTCTTC.

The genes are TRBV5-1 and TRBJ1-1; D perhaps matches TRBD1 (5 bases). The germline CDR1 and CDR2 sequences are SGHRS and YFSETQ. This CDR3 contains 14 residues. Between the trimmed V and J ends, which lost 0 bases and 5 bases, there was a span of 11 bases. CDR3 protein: CASSLGREGTEAFF. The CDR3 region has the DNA TGCGCCAGCAGCTTGGGCAGGGAAGGTACTGAAGCTTTCTTT.

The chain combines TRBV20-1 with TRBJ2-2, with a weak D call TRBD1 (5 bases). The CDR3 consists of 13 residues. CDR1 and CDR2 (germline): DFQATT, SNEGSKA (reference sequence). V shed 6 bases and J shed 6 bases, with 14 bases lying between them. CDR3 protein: CSAKAGWAGELFF. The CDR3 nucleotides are TGCAGTGCCAAAGCAGGGTGGGCCGGGGAGCTGTTTTTT.

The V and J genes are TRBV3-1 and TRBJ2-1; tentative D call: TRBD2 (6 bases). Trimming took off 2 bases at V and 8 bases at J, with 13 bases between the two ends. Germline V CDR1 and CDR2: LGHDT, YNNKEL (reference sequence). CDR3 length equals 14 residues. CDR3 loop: CASSQWVEGHEQFF. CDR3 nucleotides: TGTGCCAGCAGCCAATGGGTGGAGGGCCATGAGCAGTTCTTC.

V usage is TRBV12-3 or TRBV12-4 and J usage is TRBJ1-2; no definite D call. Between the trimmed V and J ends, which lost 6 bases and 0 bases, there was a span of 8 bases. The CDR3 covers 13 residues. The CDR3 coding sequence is TGTGCCAGCAGGCTGGCAGCTAACTATGGCTACACCTTC. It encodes CASRLAANYGYTF.

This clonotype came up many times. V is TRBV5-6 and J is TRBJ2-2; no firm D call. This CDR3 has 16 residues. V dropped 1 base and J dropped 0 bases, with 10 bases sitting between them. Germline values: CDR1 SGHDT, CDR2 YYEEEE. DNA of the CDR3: TGTGCCAGCAGCTTGAGCCAGGTCGCGAACACCGGGGAGCTGTTTTTT. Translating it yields CASSLSQVANTGELFF.